This T cell receptor (beta chain) emerged from a study of blood T cell repertoires in COVID-19. Across the study: T cells, B-cell-depleted T cells, or PBMCs provided the cDNA or gDNA that served as material.

During active infection, Seattle patients enrolled and were then monitored through disease. Assay: immunoSEQ multiplex PCR; the TCRdb copy retains only in-frame clones and omits some. The data show 250,000 to 400,000 clones, 70% to 90% seen once. This clone has a single count. Input material: peripheral blood. This clonotype was sampled from a woman in her 30s with COVID-19, enrolled during active disease.

CDR3 protein: CASSLRTSGGELFF. Written as DNA, the CDR3 is TGTGCCAGCAGCTTAAGGACTTCTGGCGGGGAGCTGTTTTTT. The rearrangement joins TRBV11-3 to TRBJ2-2; D is perhaps TRBD2 (5 bases). Deletions cut 2 bases from V and 7 bases from J, with 11 bases between. Germline-derived CDR1 and CDR2 are SGHNT and YENEEA. This CDR3 comprises 14 residues.